Listed below are T cell receptor beta chains from one sample, sequenced in a study of shared clonotypes between healthy human individuals. TCRdb keeps only in-frame clones here, not all; method: immunoSEQ multiplex PCR. Of more than 900,000 clones in the sample, around three quarters are singletons; the top ten hold roughly 0.55%. Material: memory CD4+ T cells from PBMCs. Receptors originate from a young man in good health. Some clones in this sample may be carry-over from other donors' samples. The CDR3 runs from the conserved cysteine through the conserved F or W. The D gene is left open where the match is weak. The size of a clone is reported for some rows only, either as once, few or many, or as a class for expanded clones.

clone_size j_call d_call v_call cdr3_nt cdr3_aa
NA TRBJ1-2 NA TRBV28 TGTGCCAGCAGTTATTTACTCTCGGTCTATGGCTACACCTTC CASSYLLSVYGYTF
NA TRBJ2-3 NA TRBV9 TGTGCCAGCAGCTCCATGGGGTCGGGCACAGATACGCAGTATTTT CASSSMGSGTDTQYF
NA TRBJ2-5 TRBD2 TRBV4-2 TGTGCCAGCAGCCAAGCCAAGCGGGAGCGTGGTGAGACCCAGTACTTC CASSQAKRERGETQYF
NA TRBJ2-7 NA TRBV2 TGTGCCAGCCGGGACACTTCCTACGAGCAGTACTTC CASRDTSYEQYF
NA TRBJ2-3 NA TRBV27 TGTGCCAGCAGCCCAGTCACAGATACGCAGTATTTT CASSPVTDTQYF
NA TRBJ2-2 TRBD2 TRBV27 TGTGCCAGCAGTTCCGGGACTAGTCGGGTAACGAGGGAGCTGTTTTTT CASSSGTSRVTRELFF
NA TRBJ2-1 TRBD1 TRBV18 TGTGCCAGCTCTCCTGGACAGGTCGTTTGGCATGAGCAGTTCTTC CASSPGQVVWHEQFF
NA TRBJ2-2 NA TRBV4-3 TGCGCCAGCAGCCAAGATAAGGGGATTAACACCGGGGAGCTGTTTTTT CASSQDKGINTGELFF
NA TRBJ2-7 TRBD2 TRBV7-9 TGTGCCAGCAGCTTGACTAGCGGATACTACGAGCAGTACTTC CASSLTSGYYEQYF
NA TRBJ2-5 TRBD1 TRBV5-1 TGCGCCAGCAGCCGTAGGGAGGTGGGGAACGGACAGGGGACCCAGTACTTC CASSRREVGNGQGTQYF
NA TRBJ2-3 NA TRBV7-3 TGTGCCAGCAGCTTAGTCCCCCTGGGGGATACGCAGTATTTT CASSLVPLGDTQYF
NA TRBJ1-2 TRBD1 TRBV29-1 TGCAGCGTCTCGACAGGGTTAAACTATGGCTACACCTTC CSVSTGLNYGYTF
NA TRBJ1-5 NA TRBV6-1 TGTGCCAGCAGTGAAGACTGGCGGGGTTCCCAGCATTTT CASSEDWRGSQHF
NA TRBJ2-5 NA TRBV6-6 TGTGCCAGCAGTTATCCGGGGGCGAGCGAGACCCAGTACTTC CASSYPGASETQYF
NA TRBJ1-5 NA TRBV15 TGTGCCACCAGCAGAGATCTAAGCGGAAAAAGTGTAGCCCAGCATTTT CATSRDLSGKSVAQHF
NA TRBJ2-6 NA TRBV27 TGTGCCAGCAGTTTTAACTCTGGGGCCAACGTCCTGACTTTC CASSFNSGANVLTF
few TRBJ1-1 NA TRBV7-2 TGTGCCAGCAGCTTTGACGGGTATACAGCTTTCTTT CASSFDGYTAFF
few TRBJ2-7 TRBD2 TRBV2 TGTGCCAGCAGTGAATGGGGTAGCGGGGCGACTTACTACGAGCAGTACTTC CASSEWGSGATYYEQYF
NA TRBJ2-1 TRBD2 TRBV5-4 TGTGCCAGCACCGAAGGGACTAGCGGGATCGGCAATGAGCAGTTCTTC CASTEGTSGIGNEQFF
NA TRBJ1-5 TRBD1 TRBV5-5 TGTGCCAGCAGTCCGGGCTCAATTCGACAGGGACCCCAGCCCCAGCATTTT CASSPGSIRQGPQPQHF
many TRBJ2-5 TRBD1 TRBV7-9 TGTGCCAGCAGCCTGGACAGGGGCGAAGAGACCCAGTACTTC CASSLDRGEETQYF
NA TRBJ2-5 TRBD1 TRBV30 TGTGCCTGGAGTGTAGGGACAGGGGATTCGGAGACCCAGTACTTC CAWSVGTGDSETQYF
NA TRBJ2-5 TRBD1 TRBV15 TGTGCCACCACCGGCAGGGGGCAAGAGACCCAGTACTTC CATTGRGQETQYF
NA TRBJ2-5 NA TRBV11-2 TGTGCCAGCAGCTTAGTCCAGGGTGGGGAGACCCAGTACTTC CASSLVQGGETQYF
NA TRBJ1-3 TRBD1 TRBV7-9 TGTGCCAGCAGCTTAGGACAGGGGGCGGGTGGAAACACCATATATTTT CASSLGQGAGGNTIYF
NA TRBJ1-5 TRBD1 TRBV6-5 TGTGCCAGCAGTTACACTGGACAGGGAAGGATCCAGCATTTT CASSYTGQGRIQHF
NA TRBJ2-6 TRBD1 TRBV9 TGTGCCAGCAGCCTAGGGGGCCCTGGGGCCAACGTCCTGACTTTC CASSLGGPGANVLTF
NA TRBJ2-7 NA TRBV5-1 TGCGCCAGCAGCTTGGGACAGGTAGAAAACGAGCAGTACTTC CASSLGQVENEQYF
NA TRBJ1-3 NA TRBV9 TGTGCCAGCAGCGTCTTTCCCGATGCTGGAAACACCATATATTTT CASSVFPDAGNTIYF
NA TRBJ2-7 TRBD1 TRBV6-6 TGTGCCAGCAGCCTCCGACAGGGTACCTACGAGCAGTACTTC CASSLRQGTYEQYF
NA TRBJ1-3 NA TRBV6-1 TGTGCCAGCAGTGGTGGCTTGGGGGGTACTGGAAACACCATATATTTT CASSGGLGGTGNTIYF
NA TRBJ2-5 TRBD2 TRBV7-2 TGTGCCAGCAGCTCTAGAGTGGGGGGGGAGACCCAGTACTTC CASSSRVGGETQYF
NA TRBJ1-4 NA TRBV14 TGTGCCATCACCCACCCCCCACGACAGACCAATGAAAAACTGTTTTTT CAITHPPRQTNEKLFF
NA TRBJ1-5 TRBD1 TRBV19 TGTGCCAGTAGTTTGGTTTTTGGACAGGGGGCTACTTCATCATGGCCCCAGCATTTT CASSLVFGQGATSSWPQHF
NA TRBJ2-1 TRBD1 TRBV15 TGTGCCACCAGCAGAGATATAGGGGGCCGCCAAGATGAGCAGTTCTTC CATSRDIGGRQDEQFF
NA TRBJ2-6 NA TRBV29-1 TGCAGCGTTGGGAGGGCTGGGGCCAACGTCCTGACTTTC CSVGRAGANVLTF
few TRBJ2-7 TRBD1 TRBV5-4 TGTGCCAGCAGTCGACAGGGGGCGGAATACGAGCAGTACTTC CASSRQGAEYEQYF
NA TRBJ2-7 TRBD2 TRBV2 TGTGCCAGCAGCCAGCTAGCGGGAGAGCTCGGTAACGAGCAGTACTTC CASSQLAGELGNEQYF